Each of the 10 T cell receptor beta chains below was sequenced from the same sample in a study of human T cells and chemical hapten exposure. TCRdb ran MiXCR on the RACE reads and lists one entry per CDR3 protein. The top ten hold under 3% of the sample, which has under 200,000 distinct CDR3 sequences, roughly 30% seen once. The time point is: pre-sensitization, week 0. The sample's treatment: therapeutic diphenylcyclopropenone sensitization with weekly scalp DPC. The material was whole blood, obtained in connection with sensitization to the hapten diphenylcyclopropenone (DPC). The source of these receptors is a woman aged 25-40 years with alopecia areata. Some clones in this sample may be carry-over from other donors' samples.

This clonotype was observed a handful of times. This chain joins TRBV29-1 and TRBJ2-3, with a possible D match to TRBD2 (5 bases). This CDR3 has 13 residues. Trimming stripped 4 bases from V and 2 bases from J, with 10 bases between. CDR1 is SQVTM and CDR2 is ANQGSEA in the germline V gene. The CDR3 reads CSVAGRVTDTQYF. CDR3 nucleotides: TGCAGCGTTGCGGGAAGGGTCACAGATACGCAGTATTTT.

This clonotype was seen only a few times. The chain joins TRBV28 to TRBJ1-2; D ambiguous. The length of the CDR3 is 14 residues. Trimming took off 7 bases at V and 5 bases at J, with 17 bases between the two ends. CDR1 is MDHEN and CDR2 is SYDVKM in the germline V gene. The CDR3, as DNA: TGTGCCAGCATTCAAATGAGGGAGAGGTATGGCTACACCTTC. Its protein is CASIQMRERYGYTF.

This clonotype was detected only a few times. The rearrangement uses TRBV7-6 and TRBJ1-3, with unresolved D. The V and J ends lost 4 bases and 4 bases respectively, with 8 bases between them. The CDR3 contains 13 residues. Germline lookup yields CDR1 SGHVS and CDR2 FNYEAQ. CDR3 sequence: CASSSGEGNTIYF. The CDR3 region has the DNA TGTGCCAGCAGCTCCGGGGAAGGAAACACCATATATTTT.

The CDR3 DNA follows: TGTGCCAGCAGGAAGACGCGGAGGAACACTGAAGCTTTCTTT. Protein: CASRKTRRNTEAFF. The chain combines TRBV28 with TRBJ1-1, with D uncertain. V was cut by 6 bases and J by 1 base, with 12 bases left in between. Per the germline V gene, CDR1 is MDHEN and CDR2 is SYDVKM. The CDR3 is 14 residues long.

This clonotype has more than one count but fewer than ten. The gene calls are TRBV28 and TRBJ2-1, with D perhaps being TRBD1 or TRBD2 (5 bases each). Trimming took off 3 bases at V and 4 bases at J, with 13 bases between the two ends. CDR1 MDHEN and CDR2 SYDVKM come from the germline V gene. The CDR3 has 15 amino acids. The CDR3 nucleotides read TGTGCCAGCAGTTTCGGGGCGACGTCTTACAATGAGCAGTTCTTC. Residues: CASSFGATSYNEQFF.

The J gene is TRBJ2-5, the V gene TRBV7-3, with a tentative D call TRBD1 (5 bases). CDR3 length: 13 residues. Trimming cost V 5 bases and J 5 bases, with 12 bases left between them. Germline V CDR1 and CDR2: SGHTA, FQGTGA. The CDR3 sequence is CASSAQGTETQYF. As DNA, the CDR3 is TGTGCCAGCAGCGCCCAGGGTACGGAGACCCAGTACTTC.

The CDR3 DNA follows: TGTGCCAGCGGGAGAATCCAAGAGACCCAGTACTTC. It encodes CASGRIQETQYF. The chain uses TRBV28 and TRBJ2-5; a possible D gene is TRBD2 (5 bases). CDR3 size: 12 residues. V shed 8 bases and J shed 1 base, with 8 bases lying between them. The germline gives CDR1 MDHEN, CDR2 SYDVKM.

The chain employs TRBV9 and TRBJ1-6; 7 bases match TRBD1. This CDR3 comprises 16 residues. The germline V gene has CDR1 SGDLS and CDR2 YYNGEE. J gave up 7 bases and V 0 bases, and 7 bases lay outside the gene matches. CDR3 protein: CASSVGLRDSNSPLHF. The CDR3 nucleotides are TGTGCCAGCAGCGTAGGATTAAGGGACAGCAATTCACCCCTCCACTTT.

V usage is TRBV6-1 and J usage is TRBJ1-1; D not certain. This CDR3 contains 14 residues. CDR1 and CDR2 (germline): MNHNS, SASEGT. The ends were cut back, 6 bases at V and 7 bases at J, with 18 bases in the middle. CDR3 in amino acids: CASRVHSGSLEAFF. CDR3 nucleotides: TGTGCCAGCAGGGTTCACAGTGGATCCCTTGAAGCTTTCTTT.

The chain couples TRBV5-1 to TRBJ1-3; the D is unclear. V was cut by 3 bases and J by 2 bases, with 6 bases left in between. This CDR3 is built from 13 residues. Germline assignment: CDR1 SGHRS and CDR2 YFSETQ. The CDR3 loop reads CASSYQTGNTIYF. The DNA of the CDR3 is TGCGCCAGCAGCTATCAGACTGGAAACACCATATATTTT.